This T cell receptor beta chain was sequenced during a study of T cells in Graves' hyperthyroidism and ophthalmopathy (dated by TCRdb to about 2019). Regarding the research as a whole: Peripheral blood was sampled at the time of initial diagnosis, prior to any treatment. TCR V-J signatures able to tell the groups apart were searched for in a discovery cohort of 90 to 100 patients, of whom over 40 had Graves' ophthalmopathy and around 57 had stable Graves' hyperthyroidism. Prospective prediction of ophthalmopathy was tested in an independent validation cohort of 18 to 20 hyperthyroidism patients and 17 patients who later progressed to ophthalmopathy. The 100 or so discovery patients were randomly divided into training and test sets at a 7:3 ratio. In addition, the study compared T-cell repertoires in thyroid tissue and in blood from roughly 6 Graves' hyperthyroidism patients. Following sampling, methimazole starting at 30 mg daily was given to hyperthyroidism patients, and high-dose intravenous methylprednisolone was given to ophthalmopathy patients. TCR Vbeta CDR3 sequencing of 135 peripheral blood samples (over 40 ophthalmopathy, 75 to 85 hyperthyroidism and 17 progressor patients) is reported in the paper.

Ophthalmopathy patients had moderately to severely active disease, with a Clinical Activity Score of 3 or more, a NOSPECS grade of 4 or more, and a disease duration of less than 3 months. Any patient with an uncontrolled infection, another autoimmune disease, pregnancy or lactation was excluded. Clinical symptoms, serum thyroxine and TRAb, thyroid ultrasound, and orbital computed tomography formed the basis for the diagnoses. PBMCs were separated from roughly 10 ml of fresh peripheral blood using Ficoll-Paque density gradient centrifugation. Trizol reagent was used to extract total RNA, and RNA quality was then checked on an Agilent 2100 Bioanalyzer. Amplification of TCR beta CDR3 regions was carried out from RNA transcripts. The first round of RT-PCR for the TCR CDR3 was performed with the HTBI primer set and the Qiagen OneStep RT-PCR kit. The libraries were constructed in a second round of multiplex PCR and then size-selected and purified. Paired-end sequencing of the libraries was performed with 100 bp reads on an Illumina HiSeq2000. The paper's data handling went like this. SOAPnuke was used to process the raw data, removing reads that contained adapters or uncalled bases, had a mean Phred below 15, or lacked an exact match to the constant primer or identifier. COPE v1.2.5 was used to merge the high-quality paired reads, and each unique nucleotide sequence was defined as a clonotype. MiTCR v1.1 was used to align clonotypes to the IMGT TRBV, TRBD and TRBJ reference segments. Only V-J combinations with frequency above 0.0001, covering 98% to 99.2% of repertoires, were analysed. The TCS score was defined as F50 (clonal expansion) divided by E x V (chaos), with BLOSUM62-based TCRdist calculated between CDR3 peptides within each V-J. Welch's t-statistics and random forest reduced roughly 540 V-J features to 13, which were used in a naive Bayes classifier (R e1071). TCRdb trimmed public reads at Q25 via fastp, called clones via MiXCR and kept in-frame beta chains. Identical CDR3 proteins give one entry, which carries the most common genes and DNA. Here the V and J calls rest on TCRdb's processing, not on the authors' analysis. The sample data list about 400,000 distinct CDR3 sequences, and around 13% of these were observed just once. The ten largest clones add up to about 18% of the sample.

The CDR3 goes from the cysteine to the phenylalanine over 13 residues. Only the CDR3 portion is preserved as DNA: 39 bases, with reading frame beginning at the first base. CDR1 and CDR2, looked up from the germline V gene (reference sequence), are SGHNT and YYREEE. V was cut back by 2 bases and J by 2 bases, leaving a gap of 6 bases between them. Beyond this particular receptor, the publication reports: Sample size was not statistically predetermined, and blinding of investigators to group allocation was not performed. In validation, the model predicted progression to ophthalmopathy a median of around six months before onset, with roughly 71% sensitivity and roughly 77% specificity. A model built on a 13 V-J signature distinguished ophthalmopathy from stable hyperthyroidism, reaching 87.88% sensitivity and 81.08% specificity in cross-validation and 80%/75% in testing. Most expanded thyroid clonotypes (frequency above 0.001) were also detected in blood, a finding suggesting that blood repertoires may reflect thyroid immune responses.

This clonotype was recorded a few times. Its antigen is still unknown. Per-nucleotide qualities are absent, and no much larger clonotype sits a single base away. The source of this sequence is a woman under 40 with Graves' ophthalmopathy. The chain couples TRBV5-4 to TRBJ2-3; the D gene cannot be named for sure. Material: blood. The CDR3 region: CASSFQDTDTQYF. The nucleotide sequence reads TGTGCCAGCAGCTTCCAGGACACAGATACGCAGTATTTT.